Presented here are 17 T cell receptor beta chains from one specimen sequenced in a study of T cells after yellow fever vaccination. MiXCR, applied by TCRdb to the 5' RACE reads, yields one record per CDR3 protein. The data show roughly 170,000 distinct CDR3 sequences, 9.3% seen once. The source was CD8+ T cells sorted from PBMCs, collected 45 days after the yellow fever booster vaccination. The receptor set was obtained from a man younger than 35 who received the YFV17D yellow fever vaccine.

V usage is TRBV27 and J usage is TRBJ1-5; D perhaps matches TRBD1 (6 bases). Trimming took off 0 bases at V and 6 bases at J, with 12 bases between the two ends. The CDR3 totals 15 residues. CDR1 and CDR2 (germline): MNHEY, SMNVEV (reference sequence). The CDR3 is CASSLSPRGGQPQHF. DNA for the CDR3: TGTGCCAGCAGTTTATCACCCAGGGGCGGTCAGCCCCAGCATTTT.

This clonotype was counted a few times. The chain links TRBV23-1 to TRBJ2-7; TRBD2 is a possible D gene (6 bases). TRBV23-1 is designated an ORF whose function remains uncertain. The CDR3 is made up of 17 amino acids. The ends were cut back, 4 bases at V and 2 bases at J, with 21 bases in the middle. Written as DNA, the CDR3 is TGCGCCAGCAGTCGGTCCCTAGAAACGGGACTGACCTACGAGCAGTACGTC. Translation gives CASSRSLETGLTYEQYV.

The J gene is TRBJ2-5, the V gene TRBV9, with 12 positions matching TRBD2. The ends lost 0 bases at V and 6 bases at J; junction bases unmatched: 6. Germline loops: CDR1 SGDLS, CDR2 YYNGEE. The CDR3 sequence is 16 residues long. The CDR3 DNA is TGTGCCAGCAGCGTAGAAGGACTAGCGGGGCGGAAGACCCAGTACTTC. Translated: CASSVEGLAGRKTQYF.

In this sample, this clonotype turned up many times. The chain combines TRBV6-5 with TRBJ2-1, with TRBD1 identical over 8 bases. The V segment lost 5 bases and the J segment 6 bases; nucleotides outside the gene matches: 3. Germline V gives CDR1 MNHEY, CDR2 SVGAGI. There are 13 residues in the CDR3. DNA for the CDR3: TGTGCCAGCAGTCTAGACAGGGGCAATGAGCAGTTCTTC. Its protein is CASSLDRGNEQFF.

This clonotype was detected only a few times. The V call is TRBV3-1, the J call TRBJ2-7, with 10 bases fitting TRBD1. V trimming: 4 bases; J trimming: 6 bases; junction bases outside the gene matches: 6. The CDR3 sequence is 14 residues long. CDR1 and CDR2 from the germline V gene are LGHDT and YNNKEL (reference sequence). The CDR3, as DNA: TGTGCCAGCAGCCCACGGACAGGGGGTGGCGAGCAGTACTTC. Amino acids: CASSPRTGGGEQYF.

The chain links TRBV7-2 to TRBJ1-1; a weak D match, TRBD1 (6 bases). Germline CDR1 SGHTA, CDR2 FQGNSA. The CDR3 runs 13 residues. V gave up 6 bases and J gave up 11 bases, with 19 bases separating them. CDR3 region: CASRSARGLEAFF. In nucleotides, the CDR3 is TGTGCCAGCAGATCAGCCCGGGGGCTTGAGGCTTTCTTT.

The sample holds a few counts of this clonotype. The chain employs TRBV4-3 and TRBJ2-2, with 7 bases that match TRBD1. Per germline, CDR1 LGHNA and CDR2 YSLEER. Trimming cost V 4 bases and J 6 bases; bases outside gene matches: 8. There are 15 residues in the CDR3. In DNA, the CDR3 is TGCGCCAGCAGCCTATCGACAGGGTGGGCCGGGGAGCTGTTTTTT. This translates into CASSLSTGWAGELFF.

V usage is TRBV12-3 or TRBV12-4 and J usage is TRBJ1-2, with D possibly being TRBD1 (5 bases). V dropped 3 bases and J dropped 6 bases, with 20 bases sitting between them. The CDR3 runs 16 residues. The chain's CDR3 is CASSFDKGNAVHGYTF. For the CDR3, the DNA is TGTGCCAGCAGTTTTGATAAGGGGAACGCTGTCCATGGCTACACCTTC.

This clonotype appeared a few times. This chain links TRBV7-9 with TRBJ1-5; D unresolved. Germline CDR1 and CDR2: SEHNR and FQNEAQ (reference sequence). V lost 2 bases and J lost 6, with 14 bases in between. The CDR3 is made up of 15 amino acids. The CDR3 is CASSLRIGWRQPQHF. DNA for the CDR3: TGTGCCAGCAGCTTACGGATCGGTTGGCGTCAGCCCCAGCATTTT.

This clonotype has only a few counts. This rearrangement joins TRBV27 to TRBJ2-7; D gene ambiguous. V was cut by 5 bases and J by 0 bases, with 11 bases left in between. Germline CDR1 is MNHEY and CDR2 is SMNVEV (reference sequence). The CDR3 sequence is 14 residues long. CDR3 DNA: TGTGCCAGCAGTGGGTTCCAAAGCTCCTACGAGCAGTACTTC. Its translation is CASSGFQSSYEQYF.

This clonotype was counted a few times. The J gene is TRBJ1-2, the V gene TRBV5-1; D call uncertain. Trimming took off 5 bases at V and 1 base at J, with 18 bases between the two ends. The CDR3 contains 16 residues. CDR1 is SGHRS and CDR2 is YFSETQ in the germline V gene. The CDR3 DNA reads TGCGCCAGCAGACACCCAGCGGGCAGAGATAACTATGGCTACACCTTC. Translation: CASRHPAGRDNYGYTF.

This clonotype appeared many times. For the CDR3, the DNA is TGTGCCAGCAGTATGGGACTACCCGCGACCGGGGAGCTGTTTTTT. Residues: CASSMGLPATGELFF. The rearrangement joins TRBV7-3 to TRBJ2-2; 7 bases map to TRBD2. Germline CDR1 is SGHTA and CDR2 is FQGTGA. CDR3 length: 15 residues. Trimming took 6 bases from V and 5 from J; bases not matched to a gene: 9. The full variable domain, in which reference TRBV7-3 and TRBJ2-2 provide the parts outside the CDR3, is GAGVSQTPSNKVTEKGKYVELRCDPISGHTALYWYRQSLGQGPEFLIYFQGTGAADDSGLPNDRFFAVRPEGSVSTLKIQRTERGDSAVYLCASSMGLPATGELFFGEGSRLTVL.

This clonotype was seen only a few times. The rearrangement joins TRBV4-3 to TRBJ1-4; possibly TRBD1 for D (5 bases). The CDR3 has 15 amino acids. Germline CDR1 LGHNA, CDR2 YSLEER. Trimming took 0 bases from V and 5 from J, leaving 10 bases between them. CDR3 amino acids: CASSQDGTTNEKLFF. The CDR3, as DNA: TGCGCCAGCAGCCAAGACGGGACGACAAATGAAAAACTGTTTTTT.

This clonotype was seen more than once but under ten times. This rearrangement joins TRBV14 to TRBJ2-5; D call uncertain. CDR1 is SGHDN and CDR2 is FVKESK in the germline V gene. The CDR3 has 14 residues. Trimming took 1 base from V and 5 from J, leaving 11 bases between them. CDR3: CASSQVKGRETQYF. CDR3 nucleotides: TGTGCCAGCAGCCAAGTAAAGGGAAGGGAGACCCAGTACTTC.

This rearrangement joins TRBV6-6 to TRBJ1-1; 7 nucleotides match TRBD1. Germline CDR1 is MNHNY and CDR2 is SVGAGI (reference sequence). J gave up 1 base and V 5 bases, and 4 bases lay outside the gene matches. The CDR3 has 14 residues. CDR3 nucleotide sequence: TGTGCCAGCAGTAATGACAGGGAGAACACTGAAGCTTTCTTT. This sequence encodes CASSNDRENTEAFF.

This clonotype was recorded at least ten times. V gene TRBV4-3 combines with J gene TRBJ2-3; TRBD2 agrees at 9 bases. This CDR3 region has 15 residues. Germline assignment: CDR1 LGHNA and CDR2 YSLEER. V was clipped by 1 base and J by 6 bases; unmatched bases: 5. The CDR3 DNA reads as TGCGCCAGCAGCCAAGGAGGCGGGGGGGCCGATACGCAGTATTTT. Amino acids: CASSQGGGGADTQYF.

This clonotype was seen just once. V gene TRBV7-2 combines with J gene TRBJ2-3; possibly TRBD1 or TRBD2 for D (5 bases each). Deletions cut 3 bases from V and 2 bases from J, with 9 bases between. The CDR3 is 14 amino acids. Germline assignment: CDR1 SGHTA and CDR2 FQGNSA. The CDR3 here is CASSLGDDTDTQYF. The CDR3 DNA sequence: TGTGCCAGCAGCTTGGGGGACGACACAGATACGCAGTATTTT.